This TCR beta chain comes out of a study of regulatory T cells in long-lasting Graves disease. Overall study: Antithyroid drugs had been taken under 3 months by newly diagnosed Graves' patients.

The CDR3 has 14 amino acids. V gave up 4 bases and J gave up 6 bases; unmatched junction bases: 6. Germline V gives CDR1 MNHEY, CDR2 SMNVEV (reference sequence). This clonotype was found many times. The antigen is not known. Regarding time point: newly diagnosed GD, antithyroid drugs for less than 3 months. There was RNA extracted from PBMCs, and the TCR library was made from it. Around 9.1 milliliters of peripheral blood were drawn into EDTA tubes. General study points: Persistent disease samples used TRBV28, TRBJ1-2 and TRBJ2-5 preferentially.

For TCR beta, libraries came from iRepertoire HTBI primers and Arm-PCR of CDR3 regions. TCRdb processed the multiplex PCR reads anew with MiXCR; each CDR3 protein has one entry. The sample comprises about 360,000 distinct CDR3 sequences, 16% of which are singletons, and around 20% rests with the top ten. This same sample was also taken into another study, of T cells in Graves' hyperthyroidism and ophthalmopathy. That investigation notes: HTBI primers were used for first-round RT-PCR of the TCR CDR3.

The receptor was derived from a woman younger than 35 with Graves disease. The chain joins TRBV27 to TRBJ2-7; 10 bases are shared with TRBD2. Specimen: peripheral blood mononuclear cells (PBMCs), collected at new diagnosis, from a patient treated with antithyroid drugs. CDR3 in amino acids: CASSSLAGVIEQYF. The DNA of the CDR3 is TGTGCCAGCAGTTCTCTAGCGGGAGTGATCGAGCAGTACTTC.